This is a list of T cell receptor beta chains from one sample in a study of control samples from healthy donors and cancer patients. TCRdb keeps only in-frame clones here, not all; method: immunoSEQ multiplex PCR. The sample consists of about 130,000 clones, almost 95% of them appearing once. Sample: PBMCs. Receptors originate from a man at least 80 years old with head and neck cancer. Each CDR3 is given with its conserved first and last residue. The D gene is left open where the match is weak. The listing skips clone size in some rows; elsewhere it reads once, few, many or a size class.

clone_size j_call d_call v_call cdr3_aa cdr3_nt
. TRBJ2-1 . TRBV5-1 CASSLLRESYNEQFF TGCGCCAGCAGCTTGTTGCGGGAATCCTACAATGAGCAGTTCTTC
. TRBJ1-1 . TRBV27 CASSLRQGRITEAFF TGTGCCAGCAGTTTAAGGCAGGGGCGTATCACTGAAGCTTTCTTT
. TRBJ1-2 . TRBV19 CASRQYGYTF TGTGCCAGTAGGCAGTATGGCTACACCTTC
. TRBJ2-3 . TRBV14 CASSPQGAYISNTQYF TGTGCCAGCAGCCCTCAAGGAGCTTACATTTCGAATACGCAGTATTTT
. TRBJ2-5 . TRBV5-1 CASSFGTPEQETQYF TGCGCCAGCAGCTTCGGGACGCCTGAGCAAGAGACCCAGTACTTC
. TRBJ2-7 . TRBV29-1 CSVAGTPNTYEQYF TGCAGCGTCGCCGGGACTCCTAATACCTACGAGCAGTACTTC
. TRBJ2-2 TRBD2 TRBV5-6 CASSLVGGRGAGELFF TGTGCCAGCAGCTTGGTGGGCGGGAGGGGCGCCGGGGAGCTGTTTTTT
. TRBJ2-7 . TRBV27 CASGLAASYEQYF TGTGCCAGCGGTTTAGCGGCCTCCTACGAGCAGTACTTC
. TRBJ1-6 . TRBV5-1 CASSLGTVSSYNSPLHF TGCGCCAGCAGCTTGGGGACGGTGAGCTCCTATAATTCACCCCTCCACTTT
. TRBJ2-7 TRBD1 TRBV5-1 CASSSAQGFPSYEQYF TGCGCCAGCAGCTCCGCACAGGGGTTCCCTTCCTACGAGCAGTACTTC
. TRBJ1-2 . TRBV27 CASSFRGAYGYTF TGTGCCAGCAGTTTTAGGGGGGCCTATGGCTACACCTTC
once TRBJ2-7 TRBD1 TRBV7-6 CASSSVWDRDYEQYF TGTGCCAGCAGCTCGGTTTGGGACAGGGACTACGAGCAGTACTTC
. TRBJ2-7 . TRBV30 CASGGGPYEQYF TGTGCCTCAGGGGGGGGGCCCTACGAGCAGTACTTC
. TRBJ2-1 TRBD1 TRBV5-1 CASSPLTGDKGEQFF TGCGCCAGCAGCCCTCTTACAGGGGACAAGGGTGAGCAGTTCTTC
. TRBJ1-5 TRBD1 TRBV6-1 CASSEASGQGYNQPQHF TGTGCCAGCAGTGAAGCTTCGGGACAGGGGTACAATCAGCCCCAGCATTTT
. TRBJ1-2 . TRBV6-5 CASSSRNPLNGYTF TGTGCCAGCAGTTCGCGTAACCCCTTGAATGGCTACACCTTC
. TRBJ2-7 TRBD2 TRBV5-1 CASSPLSGGPYEQYF TGCGCCAGCAGCCCCCTGAGCGGGGGCCCCTACGAGCAGTACTTC
. TRBJ2-2 . TRBV12-2 CASRLGARQDPAGELFF TGTGCAAGTCGCTTAGGGGCGCGACAGGACCCGGCCGGGGAGCTGTTTTTT
. TRBJ2-7 . TRBV19 CASRMFDRSGEQYF TGTGCCAGTAGAATGTTTGACAGGTCAGGCGAGCAGTACTTC
. TRBJ2-7 TRBD1 TRBV7-2 CASSIQGAIRLGSYEQYF TGTGCCAGCAGCATACAGGGGGCAATCCGACTAGGATCCTACGAGCAGTACTTC
. TRBJ1-2 TRBD1 TRBV7-2 CASSLGVQGAKGYTF TGTGCCAGCAGCTTAGGGGTACAGGGGGCAAAAGGCTACACCTTC
. TRBJ2-3 . TRBV5-1 CASSLARGSTDTQYF TGCGCCAGCAGCTTGGCCCGGGGCAGCACAGATACGCAGTATTTT
. TRBJ2-6 . TRBV19 CASTHSGANVLTF TGTGCCAGTACCCACTCTGGGGCCAACGTCCTGACTTTC
once TRBJ1-1 TRBD1 TRBV4-1 CASSQAGQENTEAFF TGCGCCAGCAGCCAAGCGGGACAGGAGAACACTGAAGCTTTCTTT
. TRBJ2-7 TRBD1 TRBV5-6 CASSFLDRGEQYF TGTGCCAGCAGCTTCCTCGACAGGGGCGAGCAGTACTTC
. TRBJ2-7 TRBD2 TRBV15 CATSSSIAGHSYEQYF TGTGCCACCAGCAGTTCTATAGCGGGCCACTCCTACGAGCAGTACTTC
. TRBJ1-4 TRBD1 TRBV15 CATSVTGQINEKLFF TGTGCCACCAGCGTAACGGGACAGATTAATGAAAAACTGTTTTTT
once TRBJ1-1 TRBD1 TRBV7-6 CASSLARDRGLTEAFF TGTGCCAGCAGCTTAGCGAGGGACAGGGGGCTCACTGAAGCTTTCTTT
. TRBJ2-3 TRBD2 TRBV16 CASSPRLADTDTQYF TGTGCCAGCAGCCCGAGACTAGCGGACACAGATACGCAGTATTTT
. TRBJ1-1 . TRBV18 CASSPNQGNTEAFF TGTGCCAGCTCACCTAACCAGGGGAACACTGAAGCTTTCTTT
. TRBJ2-2 . TRBV5-1 CASSLVSQKTGELFF TGCGCCAGCAGCTTGGTCTCACAGAAAACCGGGGAGCTGTTTTTT
. TRBJ2-3 . TRBV5-1 CASSLTAPTDTQYF TGCGCCAGCAGCTTGACGGCACCCACAGATACGCAGTATTTT
. TRBJ2-1 . TRBV5-4 CASSLSSALYNEQFF TGTGCCAGCAGTCTCTCTAGCGCCCTGTACAATGAGCAGTTCTTC
once TRBJ1-4 TRBD1 TRBV5-5 CASSPAWTGANEKLFF TGTGCCAGCAGCCCCGCCTGGACAGGAGCGAATGAAAAACTGTTTTTT
once TRBJ2-3 TRBD2 TRBV5-1 CASSSNPASGGTDTQYF TGCGCCAGCAGCTCCAACCCGGCTAGCGGGGGCACAGATACGCAGTATTTT
. TRBJ1-2 . TRBV6-7 CASSYSRTTPGTSYGYTF TGTGCCAGCAGTTACTCGAGGACTACACCGGGGACTAGCTATGGCTACACCTTC
. TRBJ1-1 . TRBV29-1 CSFWTPMNTEAFF TGCAGCTTTTGGACACCCATGAACACTGAAGCTTTCTTT
. TRBJ1-1 . TRBV5-8 CASSLFFGIQNTEAFF TGTGCCAGCAGCTTGTTTTTTGGAATTCAGAACACTGAAGCTTTCTTT
. TRBJ1-1 . TRBV18 CASSPPGSPGDTEAFF TGTGCCAGCTCACCACCCGGGAGCCCGGGGGACACTGAAGCTTTCTTT
. TRBJ1-5 . TRBV7-9 CASSLGYGDQPQHF TGTGCCAGCAGCTTGGGTTACGGGGATCAGCCCCAGCATTTT
. TRBJ1-6 . TRBV25-1 CASSQGFDSPLHF TGTGCCAGCAGTCAGGGTTTCGATTCACCCCTCCACTTT
. TRBJ2-5 . TRBV7-8 CASSRVGRIGAGETQYF TGTGCCAGCAGCCGCGTCGGACGAATTGGAGCTGGAGAGACCCAGTACTTC